This paragraph reports one T cell receptor beta chain. As yet, its antigen is unknown. With 4 bases clipped from V and 3 bases from J, the junction kept 6 bases outside the gene matches. Germline lookup yields CDR1 MNHEY and CDR2 SVGAGI. The CDR3 spans 14 residues. The PCR used 60 Vbeta and 13 Jbeta primers. Data came from immunoSEQ multiplex PCR; TCRdb stores just in-frame clones and leaves some out. Here the sample spans approximately 130,000 clones, about 77% being singletons. This sample was included in a study of cytomegalovirus exposure and HLA in healthy donors. Regarding the study as a whole: As a later analysis showed, a missense DCLRE1C variant was linked to trimming of TCR beta V- and J-genes. Analysis performed later showed TCR beta chains linked to HLA being more clonally expanded than equally common others.

Sequenced sample: PBMCs. The sequence came from a man between 45 and 60 years old in good health and CMV-seronegative. This rearrangement joins TRBV6-5 to TRBJ2-7; 7 bases line up with TRBD1. The CDR3 is CASSSSRGNYEQYF. The CDR3 region has the DNA TGTGCCAGCAGTTCCTCCAGGGGGAACTACGAGCAGTACTTC.